This T cell receptor beta chain was recovered during a study of T-cell reconstitution after alpha-beta-depleted transplantation in children. Broader study findings: Newly produced T cells mostly accounted for T-cell counts and diversity one year post-transplant.

The CDR3 covers 14 residues. CDR1 and CDR2 (germline): SGHRS, YFSETQ. The V end lost 2 bases, the J end lost 6 bases, and 11 bases lay between the germline ends. This clonotype was counted at least ten times. Its antigen is not identified. The library targeted TCRbeta and was prepared with unique molecular identifiers. TCRdb recomputed calls from the PCR reads with MiXCR, one row per CDR3 protein. Counted here are approximately 500,000 distinct CDR3 sequences, roughly 10% occurring once; the ten biggest clones make up roughly 2.1%. The sequences come from PBMCs, collected before TCRalphabeta/CD19-depleted stem cell transplant. This TCR derives from a child aged 2 to 15 with inherited bone marrow failure, due to receive a stem cell transplant. The chain recombines TRBV5-1 with TRBJ2-2; a weak D match, TRBD1 (6 bases). CDR3 sequence: CASSFLQGSGELFF. DNA for the CDR3: TGCGCCAGCAGCTTTTTACAGGGATCCGGGGAGCTGTTTTTT.